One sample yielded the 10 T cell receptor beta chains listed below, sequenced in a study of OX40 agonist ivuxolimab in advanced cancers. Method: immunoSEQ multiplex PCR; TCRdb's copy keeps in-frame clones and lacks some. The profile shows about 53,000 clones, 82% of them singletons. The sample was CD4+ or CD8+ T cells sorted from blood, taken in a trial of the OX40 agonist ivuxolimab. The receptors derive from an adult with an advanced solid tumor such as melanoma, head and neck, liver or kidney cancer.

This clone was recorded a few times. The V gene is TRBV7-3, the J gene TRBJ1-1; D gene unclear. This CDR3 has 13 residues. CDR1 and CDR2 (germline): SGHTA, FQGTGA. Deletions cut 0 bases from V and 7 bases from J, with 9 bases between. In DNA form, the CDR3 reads TGTGCCAGCAGCTTAACGAAGGAGGGTGAAGCTTTCTTT. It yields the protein CASSLTKEGEAFF. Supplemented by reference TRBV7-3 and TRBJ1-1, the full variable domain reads GAGVSQTPSNKVTEKGKYVELRCDPISGHTALYWYRQSLGQGPEFLIYFQGTGAADDSGLPNDRFFAVRPEGSVSTLKIQRTERGDSAVYLCASSLTKEGEAFFGQGTRLTVV.

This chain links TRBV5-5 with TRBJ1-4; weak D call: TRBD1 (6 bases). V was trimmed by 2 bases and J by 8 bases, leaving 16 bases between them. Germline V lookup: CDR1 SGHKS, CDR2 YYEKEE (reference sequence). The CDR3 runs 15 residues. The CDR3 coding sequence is TGTGCCAGCAGCTTCGGAAATGACAGGACCGAAAAACTGTTTTTT. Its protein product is CASSFGNDRTEKLFF.

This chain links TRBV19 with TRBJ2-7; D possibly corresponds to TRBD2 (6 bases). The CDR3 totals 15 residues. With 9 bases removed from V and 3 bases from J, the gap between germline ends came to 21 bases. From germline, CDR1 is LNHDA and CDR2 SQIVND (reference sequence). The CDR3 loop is CASSKSGLNHYEQYF. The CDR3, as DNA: TGTGCCAGCTCAAAATCGGGACTGAATCACTACGAGCAGTACTTC. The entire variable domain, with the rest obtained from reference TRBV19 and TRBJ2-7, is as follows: DGGITQSPKYLFRKEGQNVTLSCEQNLNHDAMYWYRQDPGQGLRLIYYSQIVNDFQKGDIAEGYSVSREKKESFPLTVTSAQKNPTAFYLCASSKSGLNHYEQYFGPGTRLTVT.

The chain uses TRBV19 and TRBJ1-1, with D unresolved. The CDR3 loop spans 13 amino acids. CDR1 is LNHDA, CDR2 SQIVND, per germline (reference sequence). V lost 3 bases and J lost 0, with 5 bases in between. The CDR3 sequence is CASSISVNTEAFF. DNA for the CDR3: TGTGCCAGTAGTATCTCTGTGAACACTGAAGCTTTCTTT.

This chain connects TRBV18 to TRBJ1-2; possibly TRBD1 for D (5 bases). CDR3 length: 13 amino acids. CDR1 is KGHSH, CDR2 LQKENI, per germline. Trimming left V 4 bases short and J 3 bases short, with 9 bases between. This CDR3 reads CASSRQGDYGYTF. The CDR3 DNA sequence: TGTGCCAGCTCACGGCAGGGTGACTATGGCTACACCTTC.

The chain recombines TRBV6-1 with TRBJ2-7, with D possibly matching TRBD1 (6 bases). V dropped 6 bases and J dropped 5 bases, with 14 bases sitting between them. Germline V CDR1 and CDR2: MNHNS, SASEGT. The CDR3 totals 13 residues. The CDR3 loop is CASRHRQAHEQYF. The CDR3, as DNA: TGTGCCAGCAGACATAGACAGGCCCACGAGCAGTACTTC.

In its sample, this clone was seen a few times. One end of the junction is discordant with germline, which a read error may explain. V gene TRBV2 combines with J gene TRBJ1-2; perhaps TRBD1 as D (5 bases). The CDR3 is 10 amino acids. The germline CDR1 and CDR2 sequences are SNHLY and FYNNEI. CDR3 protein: CASSEGRASF. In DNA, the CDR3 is TGTGCCAGCAGTGAGGGCAGGGCTTCCTTC.

The CDR3 reads CATSRSSGGYEQYF. The CDR3 DNA is TGTGCCACCTCAAGATCCTCAGGGGGCTACGAGCAGTACTTC. The J gene is TRBJ2-7, the V gene TRBV28; 7 bases map to TRBD1. The germline V gene encodes CDR1 MDHEN and CDR2 SYDVKM. V shed 10 bases and J 3 bases; nucleotides not matched to a gene: 12. The CDR3 extends over 14 amino acids.

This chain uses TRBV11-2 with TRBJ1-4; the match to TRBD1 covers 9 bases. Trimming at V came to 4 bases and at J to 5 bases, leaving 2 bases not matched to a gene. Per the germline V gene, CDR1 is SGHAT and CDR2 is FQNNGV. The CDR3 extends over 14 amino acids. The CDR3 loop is CASSWDRANEKLFF. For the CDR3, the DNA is TGTGCCAGCAGCTGGGACAGGGCCAATGAAAAACTGTTTTTT. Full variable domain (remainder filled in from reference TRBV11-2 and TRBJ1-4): EAGVAQSPRYKIIEKRQSVAFWCNPISGHATLYWYQQILGQGPKLLIQFQNNGVVDDSQLPKDRFSAERLKGVDSTLKIQPAKLEDSAVYLCASSWDRANEKLFFGSGTQLSVL.

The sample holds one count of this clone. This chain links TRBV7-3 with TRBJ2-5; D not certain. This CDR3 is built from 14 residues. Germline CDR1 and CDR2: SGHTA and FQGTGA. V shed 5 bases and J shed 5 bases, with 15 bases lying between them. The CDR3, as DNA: TGTGCCAGCAGCGACGGGCTCAACGGGGAGACCCAGTACTTC. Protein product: CASSDGLNGETQYF.